This TCR beta chain was found in a study of blood T cell repertoires in COVID-19. Some clones are missing from TCRdb's copy, which holds only in-frame ones; the method was immunoSEQ multiplex PCR. The sample contains some 200,000 clones, about 85% of which appear only once. The material sequenced was peripheral blood. The origin of this receptor is a woman aged 60 to 75 with acute or convalescent COVID-19.

CDR3 sequence reads: CASSTGQDTEAFF. Written as DNA, the CDR3 is TGTGCCAGCAGTACTGGACAGGACACTGAAGCTTTCTTT. The chain recombines TRBV6-2 or TRBV6-3 with TRBJ1-1; 7 nucleotides agree with TRBD1. Losses at the gene ends were 5 bases for V and 3 bases for J; bases not matched to a gene: 3. From germline, CDR1 is MNHEY and CDR2 SVGEGT. CDR3 length: 13 amino acids.